The 26 T cell receptor beta chains in this list originate from one sample, sequenced in a study of molecular identifiers for immune sequencing clone quantification. TCRdb processed the PCR reads anew with MiXCR; each CDR3 protein has one entry. The sample consists of about 510,000 distinct CDR3 sequences, 25% of them appearing once. The sequencing input was naive CD8+ T cells from blood, with Jurkat cell RNA spiked in. Subset indicated: FACS-sorted CD8+CD4-CCR7+CD45RA+ naive T cells. These receptors all stem from a human donor in good health. Some libraries in this study had Jurkat cell RNA spiked in.

A remark on this clonotype: One junction end does not reproduce the germline sequence, and a read error may be involved. The rearrangement links TRBV5-6 to TRBJ2-1, with a tentative D call TRBD2 (5 bases). Germline assignment: CDR1 SGHDT and CDR2 YYEEEE. This CDR3 is 12 amino acids long. This CDR3 reads CASSRGDNEQLF. The CDR3 DNA is TGTGCCAGCAGCCGGGGAGACAATGAGCAGCTCTTC. The whole variable domain, remainder taken from reference TRBV5-6 and TRBJ2-1, is DAGVTQSPTHLIKTRGQQVTLRCSPKSGHDTVSWYQQALGQGPQFIFQYYEEEERQRGNFPDRFSGHQFPNYSSELNVNALLLGDSALYLCASSRGDNEQLFGPGTRLTVL.

The table lists this clonotype with many counts. The J gene is TRBJ1-3, the V gene TRBV27; a weak D match, TRBD1 (5 bases). CDR1 is MNHEY, CDR2 SMNVEV, per germline (reference sequence). V lost 5 bases and J 1 base, leaving 9 bases between the germline ends. The CDR3 is made up of 14 amino acids. The CDR3 DNA sequence: TGTGCCAGCAGTCCCGACAGATCTGGAAACACCATATATTTT. This codes for CASSPDRSGNTIYF.

The rearrangement uses TRBV29-1 and TRBJ1-2; D is unclear. Looked up from germline, CDR1 is SQVTM and CDR2 is ANQGSEA. CDR3 size: 15 residues. Trimming removed 4 bases from V and 3 bases from J, with 18 bases in between. The DNA of the CDR3 is TGCAGCGTTGGCGGAGAGGATCCTCAATACTATGGCTACACCTTC. It codes for CSVGGEDPQYYGYTF.

This clonotype was counted at least ten times. The chain employs TRBV7-9 and TRBJ2-2; TRBD1 agrees at 10 bases. V shed 5 bases and J 5 bases; nucleotides not matched to a gene: 8. The germline gives CDR1 SEHNR, CDR2 FQNEAQ (reference sequence). The CDR3 loop spans 16 amino acids. The CDR3 bases are TGTGCCAGCAGCCAAACCGGGACAGGGGTGACCGGGGAGCTGTTTTTT. Amino acids: CASSQTGTGVTGELFF.

The V gene is TRBV30, the J gene TRBJ1-4; D is possibly TRBD1 (6 bases). The V end lost 0 bases, the J end lost 8 bases, and 16 bases lay between the germline ends. CDR3 length: 15 residues. The V gene's germline CDR1 is GTSNPN and CDR2 SVGIG (reference sequence). CDR3 bases: TGTGCCTGGAGTGTACTGGGGGGGGCGGGGGAAAAACTGTTTTTT. Protein product: CAWSVLGGAGEKLFF. The complete variable domain, with remaining parts taken from reference TRBV30 and TRBJ1-4, reads SQTIHQWPATLVQPVGSPLSLECTVEGTSNPNLYWYRQAAGRGLQLLFYSVGIGQISSEVPQNLSASRPQDRQFILSSKKLLLSDSGFYLCAWSVLGGAGEKLFFGSGTQLSVL.

The chain employs TRBV5-4 and TRBJ2-5; a weak D match, TRBD1 (6 bases). Deletions cut 3 bases from V and 0 bases from J, with 18 bases between. Germline V lookup: CDR1 SGHNT, CDR2 YYREEE (reference sequence). The CDR3 runs 17 residues. The CDR3 DNA is TGTGCCAGCAGCTCCCCGGGAAGACAGGCGTACCAAGAGACCCAGTACTTC. It is translated as CASSSPGRQAYQETQYF. The entire variable domain, with the rest obtained from reference TRBV5-4 and TRBJ2-5, is as follows: ETGVTQSPTHLIKTRGQQVTLRCSSQSGHNTVSWYQQALGQGPQFIFQYYREEENGRGNFPPRFSGLQFPNYSSELNVNALELDDSALYLCASSSPGRQAYQETQYFGPGTRLLVL.

This clonotype was picked up a small number of times. V usage is TRBV5-8 and J usage is TRBJ2-7; no definite D call. The CDR3 sequence is 12 residues long. Germline assignment: CDR1 SGHTS and CDR2 YDEGEE. V lost 1 base to trimming and J lost 3 bases, with 5 bases between them. CDR3 sequence: CASSLTYYEQYF. Written as DNA, the CDR3 is TGTGCCAGCAGCTTGACGTACTACGAGCAGTACTTC.

To note about this clonotype: One end of the junction does not line up with germline, which may come from a read error. The V call is TRBV4-3, the J call TRBJ1-2; no reliable D call. The CDR3 length is 15 residues. Germline loops: CDR1 LGHNA, CDR2 YSLEER. The CDR3 DNA follows: TGCGCCAACAGCCAAGAATGGGGTGGTAACTATGGCTACACCTTC. Translated, it gives CANSQEWGGNYGYTF.

There are many counts of this clonotype. V is TRBV5-6 and J is TRBJ2-1; the match to TRBD2 covers 11 bases. The CDR3 is 14 residues long. Germline loops: CDR1 SGHDT, CDR2 YYEEEE. V lost 3 bases and J lost 15; bases outside the gene matches: 11. The CDR3: CASSSTGLAVEAFF. The CDR3, as DNA: TGTGCCAGCAGCTCCACGGGACTAGCGGTCGAGGCGTTCTTC.

The CDR3 is CAWSQGAGTGELFF. The CDR3, as DNA: TGTGCCTGGAGCCAAGGGGCGGGCACCGGGGAGCTGTTTTTT. The chain carries TRBV30 and TRBJ2-2; D possibly matches TRBD1 or TRBD2 (5 bases each). Trimming stripped 3 bases from V and 4 bases from J, with 12 bases between. The CDR3 contains 14 residues. The germline V gene has CDR1 GTSNPN and CDR2 SVGIG (reference sequence).

The CDR3 nucleotides are TGTGCCAGCAGCCCGGACGCCCCAGGGTTCGGGGAGCTGTTTTTT. Protein product: CASSPDAPGFGELFF. The J gene is TRBJ2-2, the V gene TRBV11-2; TRBD1 is a possible D gene (5 bases). Looked up from germline, CDR1 is SGHAT and CDR2 is FQNNGV. The CDR3 totals 15 residues. Between the trimmed V and J ends, which lost 5 bases and 7 bases, there was a span of 17 bases.

CDR3 in amino acids: CASSQGQALQDNEKLFF. DNA of the CDR3: TGTGCCAGCAGTCAGGGACAGGCTCTGCAGGATAATGAAAAACTGTTTTTT. The chain carries TRBV6-5 and TRBJ1-4; 8 nucleotides agree with TRBD1. This CDR3 has 17 residues. The germline V gene has CDR1 MNHEY and CDR2 SVGAGI. The V segment lost 5 bases and the J segment 4 bases; nucleotides outside the gene matches: 12.

About this clonotype itself: This may stem from a read error, because a much larger clone lies one nucleotide away. The rearrangement links TRBV20-1 to TRBJ2-7; D unclear. Trimming took off 3 bases at V and 3 bases at J, with 12 bases between the two ends. Germline V gives CDR1 DFQATT, CDR2 SNEGSKA (reference sequence). The CDR3 runs to 13 residues. CDR3: CSASSGKDYEQYF. CDR3 nucleotides: TGCAGTGCTAGTTCGGGCAAGGACTACGAGCAGTACTTC.

Worth noting for this clonotype: Given a much more abundant clone one base away, this may be a read error. The rearrangement uses TRBV7-2 and TRBJ2-1; perhaps TRBD2 as D (7 bases). Germline loops: CDR1 SGHTA, CDR2 FQGNSA. The CDR3 is 15 residues long. The CDR3 nucleotides read TGTGCCCGCAGCTGGGGGGGGGCTTCCTACAATGAGCAGTTCTTC. Translated, it gives CARSWGGASYNEQFF.

In its sample, this clonotype was seen many times. The gene calls are TRBV29-1 and TRBJ2-3, with D perhaps TRBD1 or TRBD2 (5 bases each). Trimming cost V 4 bases and J 2 bases, with 16 bases left between them. This CDR3 is 15 amino acids long. The germline gives CDR1 SQVTM, CDR2 ANQGSEA. Here the CDR3 reads CSVVSGRSSTDTQYF. The DNA of the CDR3 is TGCAGCGTTGTATCGGGACGATCCTCCACAGATACGCAGTATTTT.

On this clonotype: One end of the junction varies from germline; a read error may be responsible. The gene calls are TRBV6-2 or TRBV6-3 and TRBJ2-3, with D possibly matching TRBD2 (5 bases). Germline V CDR1 and CDR2: MNHEY, SVGEGT. This CDR3 region has 15 residues. CDR3: CASSYGDSSTDTQCF. The CDR3 region has the DNA TGTGCCAGCAGTTATGGCGACTCTAGCACAGATACGCAGTGTTTT.

In this sample, this clonotype turned up a few times. The J gene is TRBJ2-3, the V gene TRBV12-3 or TRBV12-4, with a possible D match to TRBD1 (6 bases). Trimming took off 6 bases at V and 2 bases at J, with 15 bases between the two ends. The CDR3 extends over 15 amino acids. This chain's CDR3 is CASRRGQFSTDTQYF. The CDR3 DNA reads as TGTGCCAGCAGACGCGGACAGTTTTCCACAGATACGCAGTATTTT.

V gene TRBV9 combines with J gene TRBJ1-2; D gene ambiguous. CDR3 length equals 11 residues. From germline, CDR1 is SGDLS and CDR2 YYNGEE. Trimming pared 3 bases from V and 5 bases from J, leaving 5 bases between. The CDR3 DNA reads as TGTGCCAGCAGCGCGGATTATGGCTACACCTTC. Residues: CASSADYGYTF.

This clonotype was observed a few times. V and J are TRBV2 and TRBJ2-1; no clear D gene. Germline CDR1 reads SNHLY; CDR2 reads FYNNEI. The V and J ends lost 3 bases and 0 bases respectively, with 9 bases between them. This CDR3 has 15 residues. In DNA, the CDR3 is TGTGCCAGCAGTGAGGGTTTGAGCTCCTACAATGAGCAGTTCTTC. Amino acids: CASSEGLSSYNEQFF.

Worth noting for this clonotype: A read error is likely, as this CDR3 ends without the conserved phenylalanine or tryptophan. This chain joins TRBV6-2 or TRBV6-3 and TRBJ2-7; the match to TRBD2 covers 8 bases. The V and J ends lost 7 bases and 4 bases, in that order; junction bases with no gene match: 12. This CDR3 contains 15 residues. Germline values: CDR1 MNHEY, CDR2 SVGEGT. CDR3 sequence reads: CASTDTSGVLYEQYS. The CDR3 DNA reads TGTGCCAGCACCGATACTAGCGGAGTGTTGTACGAGCAGTACTCC.

Details on this clonotype: One end of the junction varies from germline; a read error may be responsible. The gene calls are TRBV5-3 and TRBJ2-7; 12 nucleotides agree with TRBD2. TRBV5-3 carries the ORF label, with uncertain function. The CDR3 extends over 15 amino acids. CDR3 residues: CASSSLAGGVNEQYF. CDR3 coding DNA: TGTGCCAGCAGCTCACTAGCGGGGGGCGTCAACGAGCAGTACTTC.

Notes on this clonotype: The germline gene is not matched at one end of the junction; a read error may be the cause. The V gene is TRBV6-2 or TRBV6-3, the J gene TRBJ2-1; 9 bases agree with TRBD2. The germline CDR1 and CDR2 sequences are MNHEY and SVGEGT. The CDR3 contains 16 residues. CDR3 sequence reads: CASSRTGTSRYSEQFF. CDR3 nucleotide sequence: TGTGCCAGCAGTCGGACCGGGACTAGCAGATACAGTGAGCAGTTCTTC.

V and J are TRBV5-1 and TRBJ2-7; 9 bases align to TRBD1. The CDR3 totals 15 residues. V shed 4 bases, J shed 4 bases, and the junction held 9 bases outside the gene matches. CDR1 is SGHRS, CDR2 YFSETQ, per germline. In DNA form, the CDR3 reads TGCGCCAGCAGCGGGGGGACAGGGATATTGTACGAGCAGTACTTC. Residues: CASSGGTGILYEQYF.

This clonotype has a handful of counts. The J gene is TRBJ2-2, the V gene TRBV20-1; D gene unclear. The CDR3 is 17 residues long. Germline assignment: CDR1 DFQATT and CDR2 SNEGSKA (reference sequence). Trimming removed 0 bases from V and 0 bases from J, with 14 bases in between. The DNA of the CDR3 is TGCAGTGCTAGAGATCTCAGCTCATTGCCGAACACCGGGGAGCTGTTTTTT. It translates to CSARDLSSLPNTGELFF.

This chain uses TRBV4-3 with TRBJ2-6, with 8 bases lining up with TRBD1. The germline CDR1 and CDR2 sequences are LGHNA and YSLEER. V was pared by 2 bases and J by 2 bases, with 5 bases of the junction left unmatched. The CDR3 has 17 residues. The chain's CDR3 is CASSQPGQGPGANVLTF. The CDR3 DNA reads as TGCGCCAGCAGCCAACCAGGACAGGGACCTGGGGCCAACGTCCTGACTTTC.

This clonotype appeared many times. Germline and junction disagree at one end, which may indicate a read error. The chain links TRBV2 to TRBJ2-3; D may correspond to TRBD1 or TRBD2 (5 bases each). This CDR3 contains 11 residues. Per the germline V gene, CDR1 is SNHLY and CDR2 is FYNNEI. CDR3 residues: CAGRDAGTQYF. CDR3 DNA: TGTGCCGGCAGGGACGCCGGTACGCAGTATTTT.